This T cell receptor (beta chain) was captured by sequencing in a study of control samples from healthy donors and cancer patients. This CDR3 has 16 amino acids. V dropped 4 bases and J dropped 0; count of bases not matched to a gene: 4. CDR1 is SGHRS and CDR2 is YFSETQ in the germline V gene. Clones were sequenced by immunoSEQ multiplex PCR, and TCRdb holds only the in-frame ones, with some missing. The specimen's table records approximately 190,000 clones. The origin of this receptor is a young woman in good health. Material for sequencing was blood. V gene TRBV5-1 combines with J gene TRBJ2-6; 7 bases fit TRBD1. DNA for the CDR3: TGCGCCAGCAGCCCGGGACAGAACTCTGGGGCCAACGTCCTGACTTTC. As protein: CASSPGQNSGANVLTF.